The next 28 T cell receptor beta chains were all read from a single sample in a study of tissue T cells after allogeneic stem cell transplantation. Time point in this sample: mouse harvest day 7 after allogeneic transplant. Each mouse received 10^7 T-cell-depleted marrow cells plus 10^6 splenic CD5+ T cells by tail vein. TCRdb's table, derived via immunoSEQ multiplex PCR, lists solely in-frame clones and lacks some. The sample yields a few thousand clones, under 55% seen once. Sequencing was done on a sample of gut tissue. Receptors were obtained from a female BALB/c mouse given C57BL/6 T cells with graft-versus-host disease after an allogeneic hematopoietic cell transplant.

Note on this clone: Gene names refer to mouse genes. The sequenced fragment ends 1 residue before the CDR3 boundary, so the rest is inferred from the germline J gene. The genes are TRBV26 and TRBJ2-5; tentatively, D is TRBD1 (6 bases). The ends were cut back, 5 bases at V and 2 bases at J, with 8 bases in the middle. The CDR3 length is 13 residues. Germline-derived CDR1 and CDR2 are KGHPV and FQNQEV (reference sequence). Partial CDR3 DNA: TGTGCCAGCAGTTACAGGGCCCAAGACACCCAGTAC. The encoded protein is CASSYRAQDTQY. The complete CDR3 reads CASSYRAQDTQYF.

With regard to this clone: The gene names given are mouse names. CDR3 loop: CASSLEGNQDTQYF. The CDR3 bases that were read are TGTGCAAGCAGCTTAGAGGGTAACCAAGACACCCAGTAC. This sequence joins TRBV16 and TRBJ2-5; D gene uncertain. Coverage ceases 1 residue before the CDR3 finishes, and the germline J gene fills in the end. The germline V and J ends were trimmed by 0 bases and 0 bases, with 4 bases remaining between them. There are 14 residues in the CDR3. CDR1 is SGHSA, CDR2 FRNQAP, per germline.

Of note for this clone: Germline and genes: mouse. The read ends 1 residue before the CDR3 terminus; that terminus is restored from the germline J gene. This sequence joins TRBV16 and TRBJ1-1; no firm D call. Germline V gives CDR1 SGHSA, CDR2 FRNQAP. V lost 2 bases and J 0 bases, leaving 4 bases between the germline ends. The CDR3 is 13 residues long. The CDR3 sequence is CASSLTANTEVFF. The covered CDR3 bases are TGTGCAAGCAGCTTAACAGCAAACACAGAAGTCTTC.

Concerning this clone: Genes and germline come from the mouse. Read sequence stops 1 residue before the CDR3 end, and the germline J gene provides the missing end. This rearrangement joins TRBV23 to TRBJ2-4; TRBD2 is taken as the D call from the table, unchecked against the DNA. The CDR3 length is 17 residues. Germline loops: CDR1 KGHTA, CDR2 FQNQQP. The CDR3 sequence is CSSSPGTGGTSQNTLYF. CDR3 DNA, as far as it was read: TGCTCCAGCAGTCCCGGGACTGGGGGGACTAGTCAAAACACCTTGTAC.

A word on this clone: Genes and germline come from the mouse. The CDR3 is cut off 1 residue early in the read; its end comes from the germline J gene. This rearrangement joins TRBV26 to TRBJ2-1; D unclear. The CDR3 is made up of 14 amino acids. Germline V CDR1 and CDR2: KGHPV, FQNQEV (reference sequence). V lost 4 bases, J lost 1 base, and 8 bases lay in between. CDR3 sequence reads: CASSHYTNYAEQFF. The sequenced part of the CDR3 DNA is TGTGCCAGCAGTCATTACACGAACTATGCTGAGCAGTTC.

Concerning this clone: Mouse germline and gene names are used. The read falls 1 residue short of the CDR3 end, and the missing part is taken from the germline J gene. J is TRBJ1-1 and V is TRBV26; D remains unclear. The CDR3 has 12 residues. Trimming removed 6 bases at V and 1 base at J, with 6 bases between. Germline V gene sequence: CDR1 KGHPV, CDR2 FQNQEV (reference sequence). The sequenced CDR3 bases are TGTGCCAGCAGCTTAAAAAACACAGAAGTCTTC. It specifies CASSLKNTEVF. The full-length CDR3 reads as CASSLKNTEVFF.

As concerns this clone: The genes are named according to mouse. With the read ending 1 residue before the CDR3 end, the germline J gene is used to fill in that end. This chain joins TRBV26 and TRBJ1-6; possibly TRBD1 for D (6 bases). TRBJ1-6 is identified as an open reading frame with a role that is uncertain. The CDR3 totals 13 residues. The germline CDR1 and CDR2 sequences are KGHPV and FQNQEV (reference sequence). V was pared by 6 bases and J by 6 bases, with 9 bases between. The CDR3 bases that were read are TGTGCCAGCAGCCGGGACATTAATTCGCCCCTCTAC. Translation: CASSRDINSPLY. The CDR3 reads in full as CASSRDINSPLYF.

This clone was observed a single time. Germline and genes here are mouse. Other DNA sequences within the sample encode an identical CDR3. Partial CDR3 DNA: TGTGCCAGCGGTGATGCAGGGAGTCAAAACACCTTGTAC. As protein: CASGDAGSQNTLY. The full CDR3 sequence reads CASGDAGSQNTLYF. V usage is TRBV13-2 and J usage is TRBJ2-4, with a possible D match to TRBD1 (5 bases). The read falls 1 residue short of the CDR3 end, and the missing part is taken from the germline J gene. CDR1 is NNHNN, CDR2 SYGAGS, per germline (reference sequence). V gave up 0 bases and J gave up 0 bases, with 5 bases separating them. CDR3 length: 14 residues.

This clone was detected a few times. Gene names and germline refer to mouse. The missing CDR3 end, 1 residue past where the read stops, is filled in from the germline J gene. The V and J genes are TRBV23 and TRBJ2-7. The germline V gene encodes CDR1 KGHTA and CDR2 FQNQQP. The CDR3 is made up of 12 amino acids. CDR3 DNA, as far as it was read: TGCTCCAGCAGTCAAGGCACATATGAACAGTAC. Residues: CSSSQGTYEQY. The complete CDR3 protein is CSSSQGTYEQYF.

This clone showed up just a few times. Gene labels here are mouse ones. The CDR3 end falls 1 residue outside the read, so it is completed with the germline J gene. The chain is built from TRBV23 and TRBJ2-1; no check of the table's D call, TRBD1, against the DNA was made. Germline V gene lookup returns CDR1 KGHTA and CDR2 FQNQQP. CDR3 length: 13 amino acids. The sequenced part of the CDR3 DNA is TGCTCCAGCGTGGGACAAAACTATGCTGAGCAGTTC. Translation gives CSSVGQNYAEQF. The full CDR3 reads CSSVGQNYAEQFF.

Comments on this clone: The germline and genes are mouse ones. The read ends 1 residue before the CDR3 terminus; that terminus is restored from the germline J gene. The genes are TRBV26 and TRBJ2-1; D remains ambiguous. Germline lookup yields CDR1 KGHPV and CDR2 FQNQEV (reference sequence). Trimming took off 2 bases at V and 0 bases at J, with 8 bases between the two ends. The CDR3 is 15 amino acids. CDR3: CASSLSQFNYAEQFF. The part of the CDR3 DNA that was read is TGTGCCAGCAGTCTGAGCCAGTTTAACTATGCTGAGCAGTTC.

About this clone itself: Any gene name here is a mouse gene name. The read finishes 1 residue shy of the CDR3 end, and the germline J gene is used to complete it. The V and J genes are TRBV23 and TRBJ1-4; whether TRBD1, the table's D call, matches the DNA was not checked. This CDR3 region has 14 residues. CDR1 is KGHTA and CDR2 is FQNQQP in the germline V gene. CDR3: CSSHPDRPNERLFF. The sequenced part of the CDR3 DNA is TGCTCCAGCCACCCCGACAGGCCCAACGAAAGATTATTT.

Regarding this clone: Germline and genes: mouse. The CDR3 extends 1 residue past the end of the read, so its final part is completed from the germline J gene. The chain couples TRBV3 to TRBJ2-1; 8 nucleotides line up with TRBD2. Losses at the gene ends were 5 bases for V and 1 base for J; bases not matched to a gene: 4. Germline CDR1 is SNHLY and CDR2 is FYNGKV (reference sequence). The CDR3 has 15 amino acids. The CDR3 here is CASSTDWGNYAEQFF. The sequenced part of the CDR3 DNA is TGTGCCAGCAGCACCGACTGGGGAAACTATGCTGAGCAGTTC.

As for this clone: The gene symbols are mouse symbols. The read ends 1 residue before the CDR3 terminus; that terminus is restored from the germline J gene. This chain links TRBV24 with TRBJ1-1; D not resolved. This CDR3 region has 14 residues. V dropped 2 bases and J dropped 0 bases, with 7 bases sitting between them. Germline V lookup: CDR1 KGHTA, CDR2 FRNEEI. The CDR3 here is CASSLGDANTEVFF. CDR3 DNA (partial): TGTGCCAGCAGTCTGGGGGATGCAAACACAGAAGTCTTC.

Notes on this clone: The gene names given are mouse names. The read comes to an end 1 residue before the CDR3 does, leaving the germline J gene to fill in the end. This chain connects TRBV26 to TRBJ2-1, with 9 bases identical to TRBD1. V dropped 1 base and J dropped 7; count of bases not matched to a gene: 2. In germline, CDR1 is KGHPV, CDR2 FQNQEV (reference sequence). The CDR3 runs to 14 residues. CDR3 DNA (partial): TGTGCCAGCAGTCTGTACAGGGGGCGGGCTGAGCAGTTC. Protein sequence: CASSLYRGRAEQF. The full CDR3 is CASSLYRGRAEQFF.

A word on this clone: Mouse gene names apply. The part of the CDR3 DNA that was read is TGTGCCAGCGGTCTGGGGGAAGACACCCAGTAC. It encodes CASGLGEDTQY. The entire CDR3 protein is CASGLGEDTQYF. The chain couples TRBV13-2 to TRBJ2-5; 7 nucleotides match TRBD2. The read finishes 1 residue shy of the CDR3 end, and the germline J gene is used to complete it. V lost 4 bases and J lost 4; bases outside the gene matches: 0. Germline lookup yields CDR1 NNHNN and CDR2 SYGAGS (reference sequence). The CDR3 runs to 12 residues.

As to this clone: The germline and genes are mouse ones. The covered CDR3 bases are TGTGCCAGCTCTCTCGGGAATTCCTATAATTCGCCCCTCTAC. Translated, it gives CASSLGNSYNSPLY. The CDR3 reads in full as CASSLGNSYNSPLYF. V and J are TRBV12-2 and TRBJ1-6; the D is unclear. The read ends 1 residue before the CDR3 terminus; that terminus is restored from the germline J gene. TRBJ1-6 is an ORF for which the function is uncertain. This CDR3 spans 15 amino acids. Germline V gene data show CDR1 as SGHLS and CDR2 as HYDKME. V was cut by 0 bases and J by 0 bases, with 5 bases left in between.

A word on this clone: Genes here carry mouse names. The DNA ends 1 residue before the CDR3 does, and the rest of the CDR3 is filled in from the germline J gene. The chain is built from TRBV23 and TRBJ1-6; the D segment call TRBD1 is taken from the table without a DNA check. TRBJ1-6 is annotated as an ORF whose role is uncertain. CDR3 length: 14 amino acids. Germline V lookup: CDR1 KGHTA, CDR2 FQNQQP. The DNA read from the CDR3 is TGCTCCAGCAGTCCGGGACAATATAATTCGCCCCTCTAC. Its protein is CSSSPGQYNSPLY. The whole CDR3 reads CSSSPGQYNSPLYF.

Worth noting for this clone: Gene names and germline match the mouse. This CDR3 reads CAWSRTGAQDTQYF. The covered CDR3 bases are TGTGCCTGGAGTCGGACAGGGGCCCAAGACACCCAGTAC. The gene calls are TRBV31 and TRBJ2-5, with 9 bases that match TRBD1. The read falls 1 residue short of the CDR3 end, and the missing part is taken from the germline J gene. Looked up from germline, CDR1 is GKSSPN and CDR2 is SITVG. The CDR3 contains 14 residues. V shed 1 base and J 2 bases; nucleotides not matched to a gene: 1.

Details on this clone: Gene names refer to mouse genes. Read coverage stops 1 residue before the CDR3 terminus; the germline J gene supplies the remainder. The gene calls are TRBV26 and TRBJ2-7; D unresolved. Between the trimmed V and J ends, which lost 0 bases and 3 bases, there was a span of 3 bases. CDR1 and CDR2 from the germline V gene are KGHPV and FQNQEV (reference sequence). This CDR3 region has 12 residues. CDR3 region: CASSLSDYEQYF. The sequenced CDR3 bases are TGTGCCAGCAGTCTGTCAGACTATGAACAGTAC.

Notes on this clone: Mouse names are used for the genes. The CDR3 extends 1 residue past the end of the read, so its final part is completed from the germline J gene. The genes are TRBV4 and TRBJ2-1; TRBD2 aligns across 12 bases. Germline CDR1 and CDR2: LGHDT and YNNKQL (reference sequence). V gave up 5 bases and J gave up 3 bases; unmatched junction bases: 2. The CDR3 has 15 residues. CDR3 DNA, as far as it was read: TGTGCCAGCAGCGAGGACTGGGGGGGCTATGCTGAGCAGTTC. This codes for CASSEDWGGYAEQF. The CDR3 reads in full as CASSEDWGGYAEQFF.

Concerning this clone itself: Any gene name here is a mouse gene name. Read data end 1 residue before the CDR3 end; the end is taken from the germline J gene. The sample holds other DNA sequences that translate to the same CDR3. The V call is TRBV3, the J call TRBJ1-4; no clear D. The CDR3 extends over 14 amino acids. With 1 base removed from V and 0 bases from J, the gap between germline ends came to 3 bases. CDR1 SNHLY and CDR2 FYNGKV come from the germline V gene (reference sequence). CDR3 amino acids: CASSLGFSNERLFF. CDR3 DNA, as far as it was read: TGTGCCAGCAGCTTAGGTTTTTCCAACGAAAGATTATTT.

A remark on this clone: Mouse names are used for the genes. The CDR3 end falls 1 residue outside the read, so it is completed with the germline J gene. V usage is TRBV13-2 and J usage is TRBJ2-5; 11 bases line up with TRBD2. This CDR3 is 18 amino acids long. Germline CDR1 reads NNHNN; CDR2 reads SYGAGS (reference sequence). V trimming: 1 base; J trimming: 1 base; junction bases outside the gene matches: 8. The part of the CDR3 DNA that was read is TGTGCCAGCGGTGATAACTGGGGGGGCGCCATCGACCAAGACACCCAGTAC. Translating gives CASGDNWGGAIDQDTQY. The complete CDR3 reads CASGDNWGGAIDQDTQYF.

This clone came up once. Gene names denote mouse genes. Read data end 1 residue before the CDR3 end; the end is taken from the germline J gene. The chain recombines TRBV13-3 with TRBJ1-4; 10 bases map to TRBD1. The J segment lost 5 bases and the V segment lost 3 bases, leaving 1 base of the junction unmatched. There are 14 residues in the CDR3. CDR1 is NNHDY, CDR2 SYVADS, per germline. The CDR3 bases that were read are TGTGCCAGCAGTGCGGGACAGGGGAACGAAAGATTATTT. This gives the protein CASSAGQGNERLF. The whole CDR3 protein reads CASSAGQGNERLFF.

On this clone itself: Germline and genes here are mouse. With the read ending 1 residue before the CDR3 end, the germline J gene is used to fill in that end. The chain joins TRBV12-1 to TRBJ1-4; D unresolved. V lost 2 bases and J 6 bases, leaving 6 bases between the germline ends. Germline CDR1 is SGHSN and CDR2 is HYEKVE. This CDR3 is built from 12 residues. This chain's CDR3 is CASSPGHERLFF. Incomplete CDR3 DNA: TGTGCCAGCTCTCCCGGCCACGAAAGATTATTT.

To note about this clone: Genes and germline are mouse. The CDR3 goes on 1 residue after the read ends, and that part is filled in from the germline J gene. This sequence joins TRBV3 and TRBJ1-1; 10 nucleotides line up with TRBD1. The CDR3 runs 13 residues. Germline V gene data show CDR1 as SNHLY and CDR2 as FYNGKV (reference sequence). The V gene end was trimmed by 2 bases and the J gene end by 7 bases; junction bases not matched to a gene: 1. CDR3: CASSLRDRGEVFF. Partial CDR3 DNA: TGTGCCAGCAGCTTAAGGGACAGGGGAGAAGTCTTC.

Comments on this clone: The genes and germline here are from mouse. Read sequence stops 1 residue before the CDR3 end, and the germline J gene provides the missing end. The rearrangement joins TRBV23 to TRBJ1-1; the D call of TRBD1 is as the table states it, not checked on the DNA. CDR1 and CDR2 (germline): KGHTA, FQNQQP. The CDR3 extends over 15 amino acids. The sequenced part of the CDR3 DNA is TGCTCCAGCAGTCAATCATGGGACAGGGGGCGGCGAGTCTTC. It yields the protein CSSSQSWDRGRRVF. The whole CDR3 is CSSSQSWDRGRRVFF.

With regard to this clone: Genes and germline come from the mouse. The CDR3 extends 1 residue past the end of the read, so its final part is completed from the germline J gene. The rearrangement joins TRBV26 to TRBJ1-2; D gene uncertain. V lost 2 bases and J 0 bases, leaving 7 bases between the germline ends. This CDR3 spans 14 amino acids. The germline gives CDR1 KGHPV, CDR2 FQNQEV (reference sequence). The DNA read from the CDR3 is TGTGCCAGCAGTCTGGGGGTTACAAACTCCGACTACACC. It translates to CASSLGVTNSDYT. Given in full, the CDR3 is CASSLGVTNSDYTF.